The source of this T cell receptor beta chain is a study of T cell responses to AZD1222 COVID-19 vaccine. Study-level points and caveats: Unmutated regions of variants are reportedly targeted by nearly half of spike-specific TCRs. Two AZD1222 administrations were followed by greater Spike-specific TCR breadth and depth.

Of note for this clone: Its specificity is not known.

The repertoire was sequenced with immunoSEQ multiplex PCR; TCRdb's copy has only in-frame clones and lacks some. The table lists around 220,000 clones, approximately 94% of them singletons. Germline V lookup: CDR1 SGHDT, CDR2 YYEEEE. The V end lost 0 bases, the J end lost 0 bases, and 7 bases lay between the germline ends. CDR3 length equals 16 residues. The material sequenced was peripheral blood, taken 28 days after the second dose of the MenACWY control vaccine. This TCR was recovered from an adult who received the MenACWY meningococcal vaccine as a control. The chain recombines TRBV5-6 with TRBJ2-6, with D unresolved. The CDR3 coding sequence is TGTGCCAGCAGCTTGGGGGAATACTCTGGGGCCAACGTCCTGACTTTC. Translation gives CASSLGEYSGANVLTF.